In its sample, the clone carrying this T cell receptor (beta chain) was seen many times. Its antigen remains unidentified. This record belongs to a study of identical twins. Study observations and caveats: While abundant cord blood beta clonotypes carried fewer insertions, memory repertoires showed no such pattern. Out-of-frame beta chain sequences displayed weaker excess sharing between twins. Sequences that were out-of-frame, alpha and twin-shared displayed an excess of low generation probability.

The CDR3 is 15 residues long. Germline V gene lookup returns CDR1 DFQATT and CDR2 SNEGSKA (reference sequence). The ends lost 1 base at V and 7 bases at J; junction bases unmatched: 10. TCRdb re-analysed the 5' RACE reads in MiXCR, keeping a single row per CDR3 protein. The sample contains 280,000 or so distinct CDR3 sequences, approximately 8% of which appear only once. This same sample was also part of a study on yellow fever vaccine responses in identical twins.

Sequenced sample: memory (CD45RO+) T cells sorted from blood. The V and J genes are TRBV20-1 and TRBJ2-1, with 7 nucleotides matching TRBD2. The TCR sequence derives from a woman between 18 and 30 years old in good health. As DNA, the CDR3 is TGCAGTGCTAGAGGGCCAGCGGGAACGAGTAATGAGCAGTTCTTC. Its protein product is CSARGPAGTSNEQFF.